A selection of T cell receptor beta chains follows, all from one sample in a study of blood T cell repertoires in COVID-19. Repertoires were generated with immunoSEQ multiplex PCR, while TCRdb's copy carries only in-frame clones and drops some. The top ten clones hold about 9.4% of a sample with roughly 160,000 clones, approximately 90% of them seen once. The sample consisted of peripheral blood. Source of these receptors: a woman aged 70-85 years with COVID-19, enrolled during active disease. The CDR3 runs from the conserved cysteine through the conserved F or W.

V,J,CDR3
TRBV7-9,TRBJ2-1,CASSLDLAGIYNEQFF
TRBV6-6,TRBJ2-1,CASSPRPGTSFYNEQFF
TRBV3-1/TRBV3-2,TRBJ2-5,CASSQDWASQETQYF
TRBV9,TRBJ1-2,CASSVGRGPYGYTF
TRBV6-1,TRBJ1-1,CASSEERDRKAFF
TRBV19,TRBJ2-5,CASSRAQETQYF
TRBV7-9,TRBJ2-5,CASSSLGAQYF
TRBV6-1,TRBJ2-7,CASSEGASGGPYEQYF
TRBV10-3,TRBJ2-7,CAISGGQGAYEQYF
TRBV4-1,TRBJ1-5,CASSPQAGLVNQPQHF
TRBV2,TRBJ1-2,CASSEGDRVYGYTF
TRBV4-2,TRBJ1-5,CASSQGAGVGQPQHF
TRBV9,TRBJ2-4,CASTRDSGNIQYF
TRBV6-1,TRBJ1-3,CASSEQTASGNTIYF
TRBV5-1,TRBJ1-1,CASSLGGAANTEAFF
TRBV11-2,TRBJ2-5,CASSLGTGAWEAQYF
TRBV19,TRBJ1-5,CASSPGWTGGSNQPQHF
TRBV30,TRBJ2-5,CAWSVPPGETQYF
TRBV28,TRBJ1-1,CASSSPQGLAFF
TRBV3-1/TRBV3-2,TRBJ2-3,CASSQSSLAGERSTDTQYF
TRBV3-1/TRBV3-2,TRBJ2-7,CASSQGQGPIEQYF
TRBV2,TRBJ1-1,CASRWTVNTEAFF
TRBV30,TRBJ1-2,CAWSAEGGYTF
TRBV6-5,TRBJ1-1,CASNLAGEAFF